The sequence of this TCR beta chain was determined in a study of OX40 agonist ivuxolimab in advanced cancers. Overall study: The study treated patients with ivuxolimab, an agonistic anti-OX40 (CD134) antibody. Whole-study results and caveats: Within 6 weeks, CD4+ and CD8+ blood T cells expanded clonally at 0.1 to 3.0 mg/kg. More expanded clones were seen, on average, in CD8+ T cells than in CD4+.

Sequencing used immunoSEQ multiplex PCR; TCRdb keeps in-frame clones, though not all of them. This sample has under 80,000 clones, with 85% to 95% found just once. Regarding this clone: Antigen: not known.

This CDR3 region has 11 residues. Germline-derived CDR1 and CDR2 are DFQATT and SNEGSKA (reference sequence). Trimming stripped 6 bases from V and 7 bases from J, with 10 bases between. Blood was sampled at baseline, cycle 4 day 1, and cycle 7 day 1. This sequence joins TRBV20-1 and TRBJ2-1; D perhaps matches TRBD2 (6 bases). Here the sequenced sample was CD4+ or CD8+ T cells sorted from blood, taken in a trial of the OX40 agonist ivuxolimab. The TCR was taken from an adult with an advanced solid tumor such as melanoma, head and neck, liver or kidney cancer. The CDR3 DNA reads TGCAGTGCGGTTGGGGGGAATGAGCAGTTCTTC. Protein: CSAVGGNEQFF.